These 29 T cell receptor beta chains came from one sample sequenced in a study of monozygotic twins with inflammatory bowel disease. TCRdb re-called the 5' RACE reads and shows each CDR3 protein once, DNA omitted. The repertoire table contains about 160,000 distinct CDR3 sequences. The sample comprised blood. These receptor sequences come from a human donor with ulcerative colitis or Crohn's disease, or a healthy co-twin of an affected twin (not recorded which).

The chain combines TRBV5-1 with TRBJ1-6; the D gene TCRdb calls, TRBD1, cannot be checked with no DNA. Germline assignment: CDR1 SGHRS and CDR2 YFSETQ. The CDR3 has 15 residues. The chain's CDR3 is CASSLAGTGRSPLHF. Based on the CDR3 plus reference TRBV5-1 and TRBJ1-6, the full variable domain is KAGVTQTPRYLIKTRGQQVTLSCSPISGHRSVSWYQQTPGQGLQFLFEYFSETQRNKGNFPGRFSGRQFSNSRSEMNVSTLELGDSALYLCASSLAGTGRSPLHFGNGTRLTVT.

The CDR3 here is CASSITSGDNEQFF. The rearrangement joins TRBV19 to TRBJ2-1; without DNA, the TCRdb call of TRBD2 cannot be checked. CDR1 and CDR2 (germline): LNHDA, SQIVND (reference sequence). The CDR3 spans 14 residues.

This sequence joins TRBV18 and TRBJ1-5; TCRdb picks TRBD1, but there is no DNA to check that call. This CDR3 is 16 amino acids long. CDR1 KGHSH and CDR2 LQKENI come from the germline V gene. The CDR3 sequence: CASSLYSDSFNQPQHF. Drawing the rest from reference TRBV18 and TRBJ1-5, the complete variable domain is NAGVMQNPRHLVRRRGQEARLRCSPMKGHSHVYWYRQLPEEGLKFMVYLQKENIIDESGMPKERFSAEFPKEGPSILRIQQVVRGDSAAYFCASSLYSDSFNQPQHFGDGTRLSIL.

The V call is TRBV4-1, the J call TRBJ1-5; TCRdb picks TRBD1, but there is no DNA to check that call. CDR1 MGHRA and CDR2 YSYEKL come from the germline V gene. The CDR3 loop spans 17 amino acids. CDR3: CASSQGEGADSNQPQHF.

The rearrangement joins TRBV29-1 to TRBJ2-7; TCRdb's D call of TRBD1 is untestable without DNA. Germline V gives CDR1 SQVTM, CDR2 ANQGSEA. The CDR3 has 11 residues. CDR3 region: CSVQQGSEQYF.

This sequence joins TRBV5-1 and TRBJ1-5. This CDR3 has 16 amino acids. Looked up from germline, CDR1 is SGHRS and CDR2 is YFSETQ. The CDR3 sequence is CASSLNSIDSNQPQHF.

The V and J genes are TRBV18 and TRBJ2-1; the D call of TRBD2 rests on TCRdb alone, since no DNA is present to check it. Germline loops: CDR1 KGHSH, CDR2 LQKENI. The CDR3 totals 14 residues. The CDR3 protein is CASSPLPRLGEQFF.

The chain joins TRBV28 to TRBJ2-1; absent DNA, TCRdb's TRBD1 call cannot be checked. Germline-derived CDR1 and CDR2 are MDHEN and SYDVKM. CDR3 length equals 16 residues. CDR3 residues: CASRRTRGEVYNEQFF. The full variable domain, its missing parts supplied by reference TRBV28 and TRBJ2-1, is DVKVTQSSRYLVKRTGEKVFLECVQDMDHENMFWYRQDPGLGLRLIYFSYDVKMKEKGDIPEGYSVSREKKERFSLILESASTNQTSMYLCASRRTRGEVYNEQFFGPGTRLTVL.

The chain has TRBV27 and TRBJ2-3; TCRdb indicates TRBD1, and absent DNA this call remains unverified. The CDR3 sequence is 12 residues long. The germline gives CDR1 MNHEY, CDR2 SMNVEV (reference sequence). CDR3 region: CASRTRGDTQYF.

V gene TRBV19 combines with J gene TRBJ2-7; TCRdb's D call, TRBD1, is unchecked because there is no DNA. Germline V gene lookup returns CDR1 LNHDA and CDR2 SQIVND (reference sequence). This CDR3 has 14 residues. CDR3 amino acids: CASSSASRAYEQYF.

The rearrangement uses TRBV20-1 and TRBJ1-5; TCRdb indicates TRBD1, and absent DNA this call remains unverified. In germline, CDR1 is DFQATT, CDR2 SNEGSKA (reference sequence). The length of the CDR3 is 15 residues. CDR3 in amino acids: CSARTGGAGNQPQHF.

J is TRBJ1-1 and V is TRBV20-1; no DNA is available, so the TRBD1 call from TCRdb remains unchecked. The CDR3 loop spans 13 amino acids. Germline V CDR1 and CDR2: DFQATT, SNEGSKA (reference sequence). This CDR3 is CSAPRTANTEAFF.

V gene TRBV29-1 combines with J gene TRBJ2-7; TCRdb lists TRBD1, though no DNA is available to test this call. The CDR3 is 14 amino acids. CDR1 is SQVTM, CDR2 ANQGSEA, per germline. The CDR3 sequence: CSVEGDRSSYEQYF.

The chain's CDR3 is CASSYFSGRNTQYF. This chain joins TRBV5-6 and TRBJ2-3; TCRdb reports TRBD2, a call that lacks DNA to check it against. This CDR3 is built from 14 residues. Per the germline V gene, CDR1 is SGHDT and CDR2 is YYEEEE.

This chain links TRBV11-2 with TRBJ2-7; TCRdb calls TRBD1, which cannot be checked without DNA. This CDR3 is built from 14 residues. The V gene's germline CDR1 is SGHAT and CDR2 FQNNGV. CDR3 region: CASSLDPDRRPQYF.

V gene TRBV19 combines with J gene TRBJ2-1; TCRdb indicates TRBD1, and absent DNA this call remains unverified. Germline V gene lookup returns CDR1 LNHDA and CDR2 SQIVND (reference sequence). This CDR3 region has 13 residues. CDR3 region: CASSAPGDNEQFF.

The chain is built from TRBV7-2 and TRBJ1-1; without DNA, the TCRdb call of TRBD1 cannot be checked. Germline values: CDR1 SGHTA, CDR2 FQGNSA. CDR3 length: 15 residues. CDR3 sequence reads: CASSFWTGGRTEAFF.

This rearrangement joins TRBV5-6 to TRBJ2-3; TCRdb names TRBD2, which stays unverified in the absence of DNA. CDR3 length: 17 amino acids. The germline V gene encodes CDR1 SGHDT and CDR2 YYEEEE. CDR3 sequence reads: CASSTGLAGFSTDTQYF. Full variable domain (outside the CDR3, taken from reference TRBV5-6 and TRBJ2-3): DAGVTQSPTHLIKTRGQQVTLRCSPKSGHDTVSWYQQALGQGPQFIFQYYEEEERQRGNFPDRFSGHQFPNYSSELNVNALLLGDSALYLCASSTGLAGFSTDTQYFGPGTRLTVL.

The chain carries TRBV13 and TRBJ2-5; TCRdb's D call of TRBD1 is untestable without DNA. Germline CDR1 is PRHDT and CDR2 is FYEKMQ (reference sequence). This CDR3 is 16 amino acids long. The CDR3 reads CASSLVYSGRGETQYF.

The chain couples TRBV5-6 to TRBJ1-5; TCRdb indicates TRBD1, and absent DNA this call remains unverified. From germline, CDR1 is SGHDT and CDR2 YYEEEE. The CDR3 consists of 14 residues. The CDR3 here is CASSLPGVNQPQHF.

The V gene is TRBV12-3 or TRBV12-4, the J gene TRBJ2-3; TCRdb's D call of TRBD1 is untestable without DNA. The CDR3 covers 16 residues. This CDR3 is CASSPPQGVGTDTQYF.

This chain's CDR3 is CATSSGPRSPYNEQFF. The V gene is TRBV15, the J gene TRBJ2-1; lacking DNA, the TRBD2 call made by TCRdb goes unchecked. The CDR3 runs to 16 residues. The germline V gene encodes CDR1 LNHNV and CDR2 YYDKDF (reference sequence).

The chain links TRBV20-1 to TRBJ2-3; TCRdb designates TRBD2, a call that cannot be tested without DNA. The CDR3 is made up of 14 amino acids. The germline V gene encodes CDR1 DFQATT and CDR2 SNEGSKA (reference sequence). This CDR3 reads CSVRAGTDTDTQYF.

The chain employs TRBV5-1 and TRBJ1-5. The germline V gene has CDR1 SGHRS and CDR2 YFSETQ. This CDR3 region has 13 residues. CDR3 sequence reads: CASSLGLAQPQHF.

The V and J genes are TRBV5-6 and TRBJ1-1. The germline V gene has CDR1 SGHDT and CDR2 YYEEEE. This CDR3 is built from 16 residues. The CDR3 here is CASSLEAGSKNTEAFF.

V and J are TRBV5-6 and TRBJ1-6; the D gene TCRdb calls, TRBD1, cannot be checked with no DNA. The CDR3 is 14 residues long. CDR1 and CDR2 from the germline V gene are SGHDT and YYEEEE. This CDR3 reads CASSLEQGSSPLHF.

This chain uses TRBV12-3 or TRBV12-4 with TRBJ2-4; the TCRdb call, TRBD1, lacks DNA for checking. This CDR3 spans 16 amino acids. The CDR3 sequence: CASSPRSLLAKNIQYF.

The V gene is TRBV15, the J gene TRBJ1-6. Germline V gene lookup returns CDR1 LNHNV and CDR2 YYDKDF (reference sequence). This CDR3 contains 13 residues. CDR3 sequence reads: CATSRGEGQGLHF.

The CDR3 sequence: CASSLAQGTKTQYF. The chain carries TRBV7-2 and TRBJ2-5; the D call of TRBD2 rests on TCRdb alone, since no DNA is present to check it. The CDR3 is 14 residues long. Germline CDR1 reads SGHTA; CDR2 reads FQGNSA.